This T cell receptor (beta chain) was documented in a study of T cell changes during pregnancy in multiple sclerosis. Some clones are missing from TCRdb's copy, which holds only in-frame ones; the method was immunoSEQ multiplex PCR. In the table there are some 38,000 clones, approximately 90% of which are singletons. Material: CD4+ T cells from peripheral blood mononuclear cells, obtained in the third trimester of pregnancy. This sequence originates from a female donor in good health, enrolled as a control in a pregnancy study.

The CDR3 loop reads CASSLGSGGLSTDTQYF. The CDR3 region has the DNA TGTGCCAGCAGCTTAGGTAGCGGGGGCCTAAGCACAGATACGCAGTATTTT. The V and J genes are TRBV7-9 and TRBJ2-3; 9 positions match TRBD2. J was trimmed by 0 bases and V by 1 base; bases with no gene match: 5. CDR3 length equals 17 residues. CDR1 and CDR2 from the germline V gene are SEHNR and FQNEAQ (reference sequence).